The 13 T cell receptor beta chains presented below share a single source sample, sequenced in a study of blood T cell repertoires in COVID-19. Sequencing used immunoSEQ multiplex PCR; TCRdb keeps in-frame clones, though not all of them. This sample carries roughly 430,000 clones, roughly 88% of them seen once, and the ten largest clones take approximately 2.1%. Sequences were obtained from PBMCs or T cells enriched from blood (not recorded which). The source is a woman in her 40s with acute COVID-19.

The chain couples TRBV18 to TRBJ1-6; D not resolved. The CDR3 length is 15 residues. Trimming removed 3 bases from V and 6 bases from J, with 12 bases in between. The germline V gene encodes CDR1 KGHSH and CDR2 LQKENI. The CDR3 reads CASSPTGDLNSPLHF. The CDR3 DNA is TGTGCCAGCTCACCTACCGGAGACCTTAATTCACCCCTCCACTTT.

The gene calls are TRBV10-2 and TRBJ1-3; a weak D match, TRBD1 (5 bases). Trimming cost V 6 bases and J 2 bases, with 11 bases left between them. The germline gives CDR1 WSHSY, CDR2 SAAADI. CDR3 length equals 14 residues. CDR3 sequence (DNA): TGCGCCAGCAGCAACGGCAGGGCTGGAAACACCATATATTTT. Translating gives CASSNGRAGNTIYF.

J is TRBJ1-1 and V is TRBV12-3 or TRBV12-4, with TRBD1 identical over 7 bases. The CDR3 is 13 amino acids. V shed 6 bases, J shed 8 bases, and the junction held 9 bases outside the gene matches. The chain's CDR3 is CASSPVQDREAFF. CDR3 nucleotides: TGTGCCAGCAGCCCCGTACAGGACAGGGAAGCTTTCTTT.

The chain uses TRBV5-1 and TRBJ1-6, with D tentatively TRBD1 (6 bases). There are 16 residues in the CDR3. From germline, CDR1 is SGHRS and CDR2 YFSETQ. Deletions cut 4 bases from V and 0 bases from J, with 11 bases between. CDR3 sequence (DNA): TGCGCCAGCAGCCCGGACAGTAACTCCTATAATTCACCCCTCCACTTT. Translation: CASSPDSNSYNSPLHF.

The chain links TRBV6-1 to TRBJ1-6, with TRBD1 identical over 9 bases. V shed 0 bases, J shed 9 bases, and the junction held 3 bases outside the gene matches. This CDR3 region has 15 residues. CDR1 is MNHNS, CDR2 SASEGT, per germline. This CDR3 reads CASSEADRGSSPLHF. The CDR3 DNA is TGTGCCAGCAGTGAAGCGGACAGGGGATCTTCACCCCTCCACTTT.

The chain carries TRBV27 and TRBJ2-7, with D tentatively TRBD1 (5 bases). Germline-derived CDR1 and CDR2 are MNHEY and SMNVEV (reference sequence). This CDR3 is 14 amino acids long. Deletions cut 6 bases from V and 3 bases from J, with 15 bases between. The CDR3 DNA follows: TGTGCCAGCAGCCCAGGGTACACAGACTACGAGCAGTACTTC. Protein: CASSPGYTDYEQYF.

With respect to this clone: This sample also contains other DNA sequences that code for the same CDR3. The chain joins TRBV5-1 to TRBJ1-1, with no clear D. This CDR3 is built from 13 residues. Trimming stripped 0 bases from V and 1 base from J, with 4 bases between. Germline V gives CDR1 SGHRS, CDR2 YFSETQ. CDR3 in DNA: TGCGCCAGCAGCTTGGGAGGGAACACTGAAGCTTTCTTT. It encodes CASSLGGNTEAFF.

This clone has only one observation. The chain employs TRBV18 and TRBJ2-3; D not resolved. CDR1 and CDR2 from the germline V gene are KGHSH and LQKENI. CDR3 length: 16 amino acids. V lost 2 bases and J lost 3, with 15 bases in between. The DNA of the CDR3 is TGTGCCAGCTCACCAACAGCCTTAAGTGGGACAGATACGCAGTATTTT. It yields the protein CASSPTALSGTDTQYF.

J is TRBJ2-1 and V is TRBV18; 7 positions agree with TRBD2. This CDR3 is built from 16 residues. J was trimmed by 6 bases and V by 4 bases; bases with no gene match: 12. CDR1 is KGHSH and CDR2 is LQKENI in the germline V gene. The CDR3 is CASSQGPGTNLNEQFF. CDR3 nucleotides: TGTGCCAGCTCACAAGGTCCCGGGACTAATCTCAATGAGCAGTTCTTC.

This rearrangement joins TRBV27 to TRBJ2-1; 12 bases align to TRBD2. Germline V lookup: CDR1 MNHEY, CDR2 SMNVEV (reference sequence). CDR3 length: 14 residues. Trimming at V came to 7 bases and at J to 11 bases, leaving 9 bases not matched to a gene. The CDR3 region has the DNA TGTGCCAGCAAAAACGGACTAGCGGGGACTAAGCAGTTCTTC. It encodes CASKNGLAGTKQFF.

This clone was recorded once. J is TRBJ2-5 and V is TRBV10-3, with TRBD2 identical over 14 bases. Trimming took 8 bases from V and 2 from J; bases not matched to a gene: 1. This CDR3 is 14 amino acids long. Germline V CDR1 and CDR2: ENHRY, SYGVKD. The CDR3 loop is CAIGTSGGQETQYF. DNA for the CDR3: TGTGCCATCGGGACTAGCGGGGGACAAGAGACCCAGTACTTC.

In this sample, this clone turned up once. This chain connects TRBV29-1 to TRBJ2-2; 7 bases match TRBD1. The junction had 3 bases not matched to a gene; V was cut back by 7 bases and J by 1 base. The CDR3 runs to 13 residues. Germline assignment: CDR1 SQVTM and CDR2 ANQGSEA. CDR3 sequence (DNA): TGCAGCGCAGACAGGGAGAACACCGGGGAGCTGTTTTTT. It encodes CSADRENTGELFF.

The chain has TRBV4-1 and TRBJ2-1, with 8 bases that match TRBD1. The germline gives CDR1 MGHRA, CDR2 YSYEKL. J gave up 3 bases and V 1 base, and 2 bases lay outside the gene matches. The CDR3 length is 15 residues. In DNA, the CDR3 is TGCGCCAGCAGCCAAGGCGACAGGGGCTACAATGAGCAGTTCTTC. Its translation is CASSQGDRGYNEQFF.